The sequence of this T cell receptor beta chain was determined in a study of blood T cell repertoires in COVID-19. Study context: The origin of the acute and convalescent COVID-19 samples was the United States, Italy and Spain. PBMCs, B-cell-depleted T cells, or T cells provided the cDNA or gDNA that made up the material.

How the authors handled the data: Estimation of nucleated cell counts was performed using reference gene primer amplification. Generated by immunoSEQ multiplex PCR, the TCRdb table keeps only in-frame clones and is missing some. V and J calls and clone size are those listed in that table; D and trimming were worked out from the DNA. The profile shows approximately 290,000 clones, about 89% of them singletons. CDR3 length: 16 residues. The germline V gene has CDR1 SEHNR and CDR2 FQNEAQ (reference sequence). V was pared by 6 bases and J by 7 bases, with 23 bases between. The gene calls are TRBV7-9 and TRBJ2-3, with a weak D call TRBD2 (7 bases). Sequences were obtained from peripheral blood. The clonotype was recovered from a woman in her sixties with acute or convalescent COVID-19. This CDR3 is CASRQTGRGNGYTQYF. CDR3 nucleotide sequence: TGTGCCAGCAGACAAACAGGGAGGGGGAATGGGTATACGCAGTATTTT.